These 26 T cell receptor beta chains were all obtained from the same sample, sequenced in a study of blood T cell repertoires in COVID-19. Method: immunoSEQ multiplex PCR; TCRdb's copy keeps in-frame clones and lacks some. The table includes under 400,000 clones, 70% to 90% detected once. Sequencing used PBMCs or T cells enriched from blood (not recorded which). The receptors stem from a middle-aged woman with acute COVID-19.

This sequence joins TRBV4-3 and TRBJ2-7, with a tentative D call TRBD2 (5 bases). This CDR3 has 17 residues. V lost 0 bases to trimming and J lost 0 bases, with 15 bases between them. Germline CDR1 is LGHNA and CDR2 is YSLEER. The CDR3 reads CASSQDLRDYSSYEQYF. The CDR3 DNA is TGCGCCAGCAGCCAAGATCTGCGAGACTATAGCTCCTACGAGCAGTACTTC.

J is TRBJ1-2 and V is TRBV6-5, with a weak D call TRBD1 (5 bases). CDR3 length equals 15 residues. CDR1 is MNHEY, CDR2 SVGAGI, per germline. Trimming left V 7 bases short and J 2 bases short, with 17 bases between. Written as DNA, the CDR3 is TGTGCCAGCAACCCAGGTGGGGCGGGGAACTATGGCTACACCTTC. Protein product: CASNPGGAGNYGYTF.

The chain employs TRBV4-3 and TRBJ1-6, with no clear D. Between the trimmed V and J ends, which lost 1 base and 6 bases, there was a span of 7 bases. The CDR3 runs 14 residues. Germline loops: CDR1 LGHNA, CDR2 YSLEER. This chain's CDR3 is CASSQARINSPLHF. CDR3 nucleotides: TGCGCCAGCAGCCAAGCGCGCATTAATTCACCCCTCCACTTT.

V is TRBV27 and J is TRBJ1-1, with unresolved D. This CDR3 is built from 15 residues. CDR1 and CDR2 (germline): MNHEY, SMNVEV (reference sequence). V gave up 1 base and J gave up 6 bases, with 15 bases separating them. CDR3 DNA sequence: TGTGCCAGCAGTTTATTCGCGGGCCGGGCAGCTGAAGCTTTCTTT. Protein product: CASSLFAGRAAEAFF.

The CDR3 DNA follows: TGTGCCAGCAGCTTGGATGCACCGGTGACATCGAACACTGAAGCTTTCTTT. This translates into CASSLDAPVTSNTEAFF. The chain has TRBV5-8 and TRBJ1-1; D ambiguous. The V end lost 0 bases, the J end lost 1 base, and 16 bases lay between the germline ends. CDR1 and CDR2 from the germline V gene are SGHTS and YDEGEE. The CDR3 extends over 17 amino acids.

The sample holds one count of this clone. The chain couples TRBV7-8 to TRBJ1-5; D is perhaps TRBD1 (5 bases). V was trimmed by 5 bases and J by 5 bases, leaving 22 bases between them. Germline V gene data show CDR1 as SGHVS and CDR2 as FQNEAQ. This CDR3 has 17 amino acids. The CDR3 DNA is TGTGCCAGCAGCCCGACAGCGTTGGGAGGGATAGATCAGCCCCAGCATTTT. Its translation: CASSPTALGGIDQPQHF.

The chain carries TRBV7-9 and TRBJ2-6; perhaps TRBD1 as D (6 bases). The CDR3 covers 17 residues. V was shortened by 2 bases and J by 2 bases, with 13 bases between the two germline ends. The germline gives CDR1 SEHNR, CDR2 FQNEAQ (reference sequence). This CDR3 is CASSLMAWGPGANVLTF. The CDR3 DNA is TGTGCCAGCAGCTTAATGGCGTGGGGGCCTGGGGCCAACGTCCTGACTTTC.

The table lists this clone with a count of one. This sequence joins TRBV6-1 and TRBJ1-1; D gene ambiguous. Germline assignment: CDR1 MNHNS and CDR2 SASEGT. Trimming pared 1 base from V and 7 bases from J, leaving 4 bases between. The CDR3 sequence is 11 residues long. Written as DNA, the CDR3 is TGTGCCAGCAGTGAAGACAGTGAAGCTTTCTTT. Translating gives CASSEDSEAFF.

J is TRBJ2-5 and V is TRBV28; D is uncertain. Looked up from germline, CDR1 is MDHEN and CDR2 is SYDVKM. The CDR3 contains 17 residues. V was pared by 8 bases and J by 7 bases, with 29 bases between. CDR3 amino acids: CASGFYGSVAVVRTQYF. Here the CDR3 DNA reads TGTGCCAGCGGCTTCTATGGCAGTGTGGCGGTCGTTAGGACCCAGTACTTC.

This chain connects TRBV15 to TRBJ1-2; D is ambiguous. Germline CDR1 LNHNV, CDR2 YYDKDF (reference sequence). V lost 4 bases and J 4 bases, leaving 10 bases between the germline ends. This CDR3 is built from 13 residues. The DNA of the CDR3 is TGTGCCACCAGCACAACAGAGACCTATGGCTACACCTTC. Its translation: CATSTTETYGYTF.

The chain uses TRBV24-1 and TRBJ2-1; 9 bases match TRBD1. Germline trimming cut 3 bases from V and 6 bases from J; bases unmatched to any gene: 8. Germline V gene sequence: CDR1 KGHDR, CDR2 SFDVKD. The CDR3 is 16 amino acids. The CDR3 protein is CATSDPGQGISNEQFF. In DNA form, the CDR3 reads TGTGCCACCAGTGATCCGGGACAGGGTATTTCCAATGAGCAGTTCTTC.

This chain joins TRBV20-1 and TRBJ1-2; the D is unclear. V lost 7 bases and J 4 bases, leaving 10 bases between the germline ends. CDR1 and CDR2 from the germline V gene are DFQATT and SNEGSKA (reference sequence). The CDR3 consists of 11 residues. The CDR3 is CSVPPGYGYTF. The CDR3 nucleotides are TGCAGTGTCCCTCCGGGCTATGGCTACACCTTC.

The chain uses TRBV3-1 (or the pseudogene TRBV3-2) and TRBJ2-7; TRBD2 is a possible D gene (5 bases). The CDR3 consists of 15 residues. The V end was cut by 3 bases, the J end by 4 bases, with 16 bases between. From germline, CDR1 is LGHDT and CDR2 YNNKEL (reference sequence). CDR3 DNA sequence: TGTGCCAGCAGCCAGGAACATGAAAGCGGTTACGAGCAGTACTTC. Protein sequence: CASSQEHESGYEQYF.

The chain couples TRBV19 to TRBJ1-3; no clear D gene. This CDR3 has 14 amino acids. Trimming took off 5 bases at V and 2 bases at J, with 10 bases between the two ends. The V gene's germline CDR1 is LNHDA and CDR2 SQIVND (reference sequence). Written as DNA, the CDR3 is TGTGCCAGTAGTCGGCAGGTCGCTGGAAACACCATATATTTT. It translates to CASSRQVAGNTIYF.

The chain uses TRBV7-9 and TRBJ2-5, with 8 positions matching TRBD2. The CDR3 contains 15 residues. The ends lost 2 bases at V and 5 bases at J; junction bases unmatched: 7. Germline V gives CDR1 SEHNR, CDR2 FQNEAQ (reference sequence). CDR3 sequence: CASSLYASGFETQYF. CDR3 in DNA: TGTGCCAGCAGCTTATATGCTAGCGGGTTTGAGACCCAGTACTTC.

The chain is built from TRBV3-1 (or the pseudogene TRBV3-2) and TRBJ1-1; 7 bases align to TRBD1. The CDR3 extends over 16 amino acids. The V gene's germline CDR1 is LGHDT and CDR2 YNNKEL (reference sequence). V lost 0 bases to trimming and J lost 0 bases; unmatched junction nucleotides: 4. The CDR3 here is CASSQEGTVMNTEAFF. The CDR3, as DNA: TGTGCCAGCAGCCAAGAGGGGACAGTAATGAACACTGAAGCTTTCTTT.

V and J are TRBV6-5 and TRBJ1-1; no clear D gene. Germline CDR1 MNHEY, CDR2 SVGAGI. With 0 bases removed from V and 2 bases from J, the gap between germline ends came to 10 bases. The CDR3 sequence is 15 residues long. The CDR3 sequence: CASSYSAGVNTEAFF. CDR3 DNA sequence: TGTGCCAGCAGTTACTCCGCGGGAGTTAACACTGAAGCTTTCTTT.

The J gene is TRBJ2-7, the V gene TRBV28; the match to TRBD2 covers 10 bases. The V gene end was trimmed by 6 bases and the J gene end by 4 bases; junction bases not matched to a gene: 12. This CDR3 region has 16 residues. CDR1 and CDR2 from the germline V gene are MDHEN and SYDVKM. CDR3 DNA: TGTGCCAGCAGACCTACTAGCGGGACCGGAAGTTACGAGCAGTACTTC. Translation gives CASRPTSGTGSYEQYF.

This chain joins TRBV5-6 and TRBJ2-7, with D unresolved. Trimming pared 3 bases from V and 3 bases from J, leaving 16 bases between. CDR1 is SGHDT and CDR2 is YYEEEE in the germline V gene. The CDR3 length is 15 residues. DNA of the CDR3: TGTGCCAGCAGCTGCGTTGGGTACAGCTTCTACGAGCAGTACTTC. Its protein is CASSCVGYSFYEQYF.

V gene TRBV5-1 combines with J gene TRBJ2-1, with 8 bases lining up with TRBD2. The CDR3 runs to 15 residues. V lost 7 bases and J lost 7; bases outside the gene matches: 13. The germline CDR1 and CDR2 sequences are SGHRS and YFSETQ. The CDR3 region has the DNA TGCGCCAGCTCCATCGGGGGGGGAGGAAAAAATGAGCAGTTCTTC. This translates into CASSIGGGGKNEQFF.

Remarks on this clone: Other DNA sequences in this sample translate to the same CDR3. The chain recombines TRBV4-3 with TRBJ2-1, with 11 bases identical to TRBD2. CDR3 size: 15 residues. The J segment lost 3 bases and the V segment lost 3 bases, leaving 1 base of the junction unmatched. The germline V gene encodes CDR1 LGHNA and CDR2 YSLEER. CDR3: CASSQGLAVYNEQFF. CDR3 nucleotides: TGCGCCAGCAGCCAGGGACTAGCGGTCTACAATGAGCAGTTCTTC.

CDR3: CASSPRTGGDEKLFF. For the CDR3, the DNA is TGTGCCAGCTCACCACGGACAGGGGGCGATGAAAAACTGTTTTTT. The gene calls are TRBV18 and TRBJ1-4; TRBD1 aligns across 11 bases. V was pared by 1 base and J by 6 bases, with 1 base of the junction left unmatched. Germline V gene lookup returns CDR1 KGHSH and CDR2 LQKENI. The CDR3 runs 15 residues. The whole variable domain, remainder taken from reference TRBV18 and TRBJ1-4, is NAGVMQNPRHLVRRRGQEARLRCSPMKGHSHVYWYRQLPEEGLKFMVYLQKENIIDESGMPKERFSAEFPKEGPSILRIQQVVRGDSAAYFCASSPRTGGDEKLFFGSGTQLSVL.

The chain couples TRBV19 to TRBJ1-1; D gene ambiguous. With 1 base removed from V and 4 bases from J, the gap between germline ends came to 10 bases. This CDR3 region has 14 residues. Per germline, CDR1 LNHDA and CDR2 SQIVND (reference sequence). CDR3 sequence reads: CASSIANRGTEAFF. Written as DNA, the CDR3 is TGTGCCAGTAGTATAGCTAATCGCGGCACTGAAGCTTTCTTT.

The chain joins TRBV12-5 to TRBJ2-2, with 9 bases that match TRBD1. This CDR3 has 14 residues. Germline trimming cut 7 bases from V and 7 bases from J; bases unmatched to any gene: 7. The V gene's germline CDR1 is LGHNT and CDR2 FRNRAP. This CDR3 reads CASARDRVDGELFF. In DNA form, the CDR3 reads TGTGCTAGTGCCAGGGACAGGGTGGACGGGGAGCTGTTTTTT.

This chain links TRBV27 with TRBJ1-4; possibly TRBD1 for D (6 bases). This CDR3 region has 15 residues. Deletions cut 6 bases from V and 8 bases from J, with 19 bases between. Germline assignment: CDR1 MNHEY and CDR2 SMNVEV (reference sequence). CDR3 nucleotide sequence: TGTGCCAGCAGCCCGACAGGATCATACTGGGAAAAACTGTTTTTT. It encodes CASSPTGSYWEKLFF.

V is TRBV19 and J is TRBJ1-1, with D tentatively TRBD1 (6 bases). V was trimmed by 5 bases and J by 1 base, leaving 11 bases between them. Germline V gene data show CDR1 as LNHDA and CDR2 as SQIVND (reference sequence). This CDR3 region has 14 residues. The chain's CDR3 is CASSADRWNTEAFF. DNA of the CDR3: TGTGCCAGTAGTGCAGACAGGTGGAACACTGAAGCTTTCTTT.